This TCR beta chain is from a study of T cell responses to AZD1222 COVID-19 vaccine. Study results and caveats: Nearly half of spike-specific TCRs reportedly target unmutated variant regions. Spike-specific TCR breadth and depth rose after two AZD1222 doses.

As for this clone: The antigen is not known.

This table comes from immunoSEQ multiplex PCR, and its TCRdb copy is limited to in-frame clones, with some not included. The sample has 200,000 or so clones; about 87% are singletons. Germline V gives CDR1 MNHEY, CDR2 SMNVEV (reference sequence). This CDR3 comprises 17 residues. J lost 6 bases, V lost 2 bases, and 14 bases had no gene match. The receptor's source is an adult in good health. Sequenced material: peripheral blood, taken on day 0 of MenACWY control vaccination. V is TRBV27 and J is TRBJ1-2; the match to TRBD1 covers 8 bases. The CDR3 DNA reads TGTGCCAGCAGTTTAAAAATGATGGACAGGGAGGGGAATGGCTACACCTTC. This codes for CASSLKMMDREGNGYTF.